The 5 T cell receptor beta chains listed next were all sequenced from one sample in a study of patients and donors after allogeneic stem cell transplantation. TCRdb re-derived calls from the RT-PCR reads in MiXCR, one entry per CDR3 protein. This sample has 920,000 or so distinct CDR3 sequences; more than 15% occur once, and the top ten carry around 6%. Sequenced sample: blood, either unsorted or a sorted T cell fraction (not recorded which). These receptor sequences come from a human donor who was either an allogeneic HSCT recipient or a stem cell or donor lymphocyte infusion donor (not recorded which). It is not recorded whose cells these are; they may come from a transplant donor.

This clonotype has more than one count but fewer than ten. V usage is TRBV6-1 and J usage is TRBJ2-2; tentative D call: TRBD2 (5 bases). The V end was cut by 4 bases, the J end by 2 bases, with 11 bases between. This CDR3 spans 15 amino acids. Germline V lookup: CDR1 MNHNS, CDR2 SASEGT. CDR3: CASSVTGVNTGELFF. The CDR3, as DNA: TGTGCCAGCAGTGTAACCGGGGTCAACACCGGGGAGCTGTTTTTT.

This clonotype came up a few times. This chain uses TRBV29-1 with TRBJ1-1; no clear D gene. Trimming stripped 3 bases from V and 1 base from J, with 12 bases between. Germline lookup yields CDR1 SQVTM and CDR2 ANQGSEA. The CDR3 runs to 14 residues. For the CDR3, the DNA is TGCAGCGTTGAGGTGAGTCGAGCGAACACTGAAGCTTTCTTT. This translates into CSVEVSRANTEAFF.

The chain couples TRBV5-1 to TRBJ1-4; 7 nucleotides match TRBD1. Unmatched junction bases numbered 12, after V lost 6 bases and J lost 7 bases. This CDR3 is built from 15 residues. Germline CDR1 and CDR2: SGHRS and YFSETQ. The CDR3: CASTGTGAGSEKLFF. The DNA for the CDR3 is TGCGCCAGCACCGGAACAGGGGCCGGGAGTGAAAAACTGTTTTTT.

Ten or more counts support this clonotype. This sequence joins TRBV5-1 and TRBJ1-1, with 8 bases fitting TRBD1. CDR1 is SGHRS and CDR2 is YFSETQ in the germline V gene. This CDR3 is 14 amino acids long. V lost 5 bases and J lost 5; bases outside the gene matches: 8. In DNA form, the CDR3 reads TGCGCCAGCAGAGCCGACAGGGGAGGAACTGAAGCTTTCTTT. It encodes CASRADRGGTEAFF.

In its sample, this clonotype was seen many times. This chain links TRBV12-3 or TRBV12-4 with TRBJ1-5; unclear D gene. The CDR3 is made up of 14 amino acids. The V end lost 4 bases, the J end lost 1 base, and 8 bases lay between the germline ends. Here the CDR3 DNA reads TGTGCCAGCAGTTCTGGGGTGAGCAATCAGCCCCAGCATTTT. This encodes CASSSGVSNQPQHF.